Listed below are T cell receptor beta chains from one sample, sequenced in a study of identical twins. MiXCR, applied by TCRdb to the 5' RACE reads, yields one record per CDR3 protein. The sample carries some 500,000 distinct CDR3 sequences, around a tenth recorded once. The sample was also reused in another study, on yellow fever vaccine responses in identical twins.

The material sequenced was PBMCs. Receptors were obtained from a woman between 18 and 29 years old in good health. CDR3s include the opening cysteine and the closing phenylalanine or tryptophan. Fields, in order: D gene, J gene, clone size, V gene, CDR3 DNA, CDR3 protein. The D gene is left open where the match is weak. Where a row states a size, it is once, few, many or the class of an expanded clone; other rows omit it.

D gene: TRBD2
J gene: TRBJ2-1
clone size: few
V gene: TRBV7-2
CDR3 DNA: TGTGCCAGCAGCTTAGCTACCGGGGTAGCGGGGGCCCACAATGAGCAGTTCTTC
CDR3 protein: CASSLATGVAGAHNEQFF

D gene: NA
J gene: TRBJ2-7
clone size: many
V gene: TRBV7-9
CDR3 DNA: TGTGCCAGCGTTCCTGTTGATGACTACGAGCAGTACTTC
CDR3 protein: CASVPVDDYEQYF

D gene: NA
J gene: TRBJ2-7
clone size: many
V gene: TRBV29-1
CDR3 DNA: TGCAGCGTCCCGGGGGCGGCCGAGCAGTACTTC
CDR3 protein: CSVPGAAEQYF

D gene: TRBD1
J gene: TRBJ2-7
clone size: NA
V gene: TRBV20-1
CDR3 DNA: TGCAGTGCTCTCGGACAGGCGTCGACCGAGCAGTACTTC
CDR3 protein: CSALGQASTEQYF

D gene: NA
J gene: TRBJ2-7
clone size: many
V gene: TRBV28
CDR3 DNA: TGTGCCAGCAGACAGGGCCCCTACGAGCAGTACTTC
CDR3 protein: CASRQGPYEQYF

D gene: NA
J gene: TRBJ1-2
clone size: few
V gene: TRBV10-3
CDR3 DNA: TGTGCCATCAGTGAGGGCGACTATGGCTACACCTTC
CDR3 protein: CAISEGDYGYTF

D gene: NA
J gene: TRBJ2-6
clone size: few
V gene: TRBV28
CDR3 DNA: TGTGCCAGCAGTTTACCGGGGAGTGGGGCCAACGTCCTGACTTTC
CDR3 protein: CASSLPGSGANVLTF

D gene: TRBD2
J gene: TRBJ2-3
clone size: NA
V gene: TRBV12-3/TRBV12-4
CDR3 DNA: TGTGCCATCAGGGATCCATTAGCGGGAGGACTAAGCACAGATACGCAGTATTTT
CDR3 protein: CAIRDPLAGGLSTDTQYF

D gene: TRBD2
J gene: TRBJ2-3
clone size: few
V gene: TRBV6-5
CDR3 DNA: TGTGCCAGCAGTTACCGTGGGGCTAGCGGGGGCACAGATACGCAGTATTTT
CDR3 protein: CASSYRGASGGTDTQYF

D gene: NA
J gene: TRBJ2-7
clone size: many
V gene: TRBV7-8
CDR3 DNA: TGTGCCAGCAGCCCTCGACAGGGAGGTAACTACGAGCAGTACTTC
CDR3 protein: CASSPRQGGNYEQYF

D gene: NA
J gene: TRBJ2-1
clone size: many
V gene: TRBV7-9
CDR3 DNA: TGTGCCAGCAGCCCACACCCCGACAATGAGCAGTTCTTC
CDR3 protein: CASSPHPDNEQFF

D gene: NA
J gene: TRBJ2-5
clone size: NA
V gene: TRBV7-9
CDR3 DNA: TGTGCCAGCAGCTTAGAGGATCAAAGGGAGACCCAGTACTTC
CDR3 protein: CASSLEDQRETQYF

D gene: NA
J gene: TRBJ1-5
clone size: NA
V gene: TRBV15
CDR3 DNA: TGTGCCACCAGCAGAGATCGAGGGGCTAATCAGCCCCAGCATTTT
CDR3 protein: CATSRDRGANQPQHF

D gene: NA
J gene: TRBJ2-1
clone size: NA
V gene: TRBV19
CDR3 DNA: TGTGCCAGTAGTATTCAAACAGGGAGGTACAATGAGCAGTTCTTC
CDR3 protein: CASSIQTGRYNEQFF

D gene: TRBD1
J gene: TRBJ2-1
clone size: NA
V gene: TRBV7-2
CDR3 DNA: TGTGCCAGCAGCTTACGGGACAGGGAAACCAATGAGCAGTTCTTC
CDR3 protein: CASSLRDRETNEQFF